The 12 T cell receptor beta chains below were found in one sample sequenced in a study of neurological immune-mediated disorders. One entry per CDR3 protein results from TCRdb running MiXCR on the 5' RACE reads. This sample has 50,000 or so distinct CDR3 sequences, with about 3.7% found just once. The material sequenced was PBMCs. These receptor sequences come from a woman aged 55-69 years with multiple sclerosis.

In its sample, this clonotype was seen many times. CDR3 nucleotides: TGTGCCAGCAGTGCTTCCCTAGGGGTCCTCCACAATGAGCAGTTCTTC. Translation gives CASSASLGVLHNEQFF. The chain is built from TRBV6-4 and TRBJ2-1, with D possibly being TRBD1 (5 bases). The CDR3 covers 16 residues. Trimming cost V 4 bases and J 5 bases, with 18 bases left between them. The germline V gene encodes CDR1 MRHNA and CDR2 SNTAGT.

This clonotype was recorded at least ten times. The chain uses TRBV5-1 and TRBJ2-7; D unclear. V was trimmed by 0 bases and J by 3 bases, leaving 7 bases between them. Germline lookup yields CDR1 SGHRS and CDR2 YFSETQ. This CDR3 has 13 amino acids. CDR3 nucleotides: TGCGCCAGCAGCTTGGGCTACAACTACGAGCAGTACTTC. Translated, it gives CASSLGYNYEQYF.

This clonotype occurred many times. CDR3 nucleotide sequence: TGCGCCAGCAGCTTTTCAGCTTCCTACGAGCAGTACTTC. Translating gives CASSFSASYEQYF. The chain couples TRBV5-1 to TRBJ2-7, with unresolved D. CDR1 is SGHRS and CDR2 is YFSETQ in the germline V gene. The CDR3 covers 13 residues. The ends were cut back, 2 bases at V and 1 base at J, with 7 bases in the middle.

In this sample, this clonotype turned up many times. This chain uses TRBV20-1 with TRBJ1-5, with no clear D. The germline CDR1 and CDR2 sequences are DFQATT and SNEGSKA (reference sequence). The V end lost 5 bases, the J end lost 5 bases, and 16 bases lay between the germline ends. The length of the CDR3 is 14 residues. The CDR3 region is CSAVEVGYDQPQHF. The CDR3 DNA reads as TGCAGTGCTGTAGAGGTAGGGTACGATCAGCCCCAGCATTTT.

Many counts were recorded for this clonotype. The V and J genes are TRBV7-9 and TRBJ1-2; 8 positions match TRBD1. Germline trimming cut 5 bases from V and 8 bases from J; bases unmatched to any gene: 10. The CDR3 is 14 residues long. Germline lookup yields CDR1 SEHNR and CDR2 FQNEAQ (reference sequence). The CDR3 region is CASSEARTGIGYTF. CDR3 sequence (DNA): TGTGCCAGCAGCGAGGCCAGGACAGGGATAGGCTACACCTTC.

This clonotype was detected ten times or more. The chain employs TRBV5-1 and TRBJ2-7; possible D gene TRBD1, 6 bases. The length of the CDR3 is 14 residues. V gave up 0 bases and J gave up 2 bases, with 9 bases separating them. Germline assignment: CDR1 SGHRS and CDR2 YFSETQ. Here the CDR3 DNA reads TGCGCCAGCAGCTTGGGACAGGCCACCTACGAGCAGTACTTC. This gives the protein CASSLGQATYEQYF. Together with reference TRBV5-1 and TRBJ2-7, the CDR3 gives the full variable domain: KAGVTQTPRYLIKTRGQQVTLSCSPISGHRSVSWYQQTPGQGLQFLFEYFSETQRNKGNFPGRFSGRQFSNSRSEMNVSTLELGDSALYLCASSLGQATYEQYFGPGTRLTVT.

This clonotype was seen repeatedly, ten times or more. The V call is TRBV9, the J call TRBJ1-3; no clear D gene. The V and J ends lost 3 bases and 1 base respectively, with 11 bases between them. The CDR3 length is 15 residues. Germline V gives CDR1 SGDLS, CDR2 YYNGEE. Here the CDR3 reads CASSAFPGSGNTIYF. CDR3 sequence (DNA): TGTGCCAGCAGCGCCTTCCCTGGGTCTGGAAACACCATATATTTT.

In its sample, this clonotype was seen many times. This chain connects TRBV6-2 or TRBV6-3 to TRBJ2-7; 9 bases align to TRBD2. Germline V gene data show CDR1 as MNHEY and CDR2 as SVGEGT. The CDR3 length is 15 residues. The J segment lost 0 bases and the V segment lost 2 bases, leaving 2 bases of the junction unmatched. CDR3 sequence: CASSYASGASYEQYF. In DNA form, the CDR3 reads TGTGCCAGCAGTTACGCTAGCGGGGCCTCCTACGAGCAGTACTTC.

There are many counts of this clonotype. The CDR3 sequence is CSALATGSSGANVLTF. The CDR3 nucleotides are TGCAGCGCCCTGGCGACAGGGAGCTCTGGGGCCAACGTCCTGACTTTC. The genes are TRBV29-1 and TRBJ2-6; 7 bases agree with TRBD1. The CDR3 spans 16 residues. V gave up 7 bases and J gave up 0 bases; unmatched junction bases: 9. Germline V gene lookup returns CDR1 SQVTM and CDR2 ANQGSEA.

This chain connects TRBV28 to TRBJ1-1; D not certain. This CDR3 has 12 amino acids. The germline CDR1 and CDR2 sequences are MDHEN and SYDVKM. V was cut by 6 bases and J by 9 bases, with 14 bases left in between. CDR3 amino acids: CASSRGPEKAFF. In nucleotides, the CDR3 is TGTGCCAGCAGCCGAGGGCCGGAAAAAGCTTTCTTT.

In this sample, this clonotype turned up many times. The CDR3 sequence: CASTQGLAGSYEQYF. CDR3 bases: TGTGCCAGCACCCAAGGACTAGCGGGAAGCTACGAGCAGTACTTC. The V and J genes are TRBV6-2 or TRBV6-3 and TRBJ2-7, with 12 bases lining up with TRBD2. Germline CDR1 is MNHEY and CDR2 is SVGEGT. With 7 bases clipped from V and 3 bases from J, the junction kept 7 bases outside the gene matches. The CDR3 totals 15 residues.

This clonotype was observed at least ten times. This rearrangement joins TRBV12-3 or TRBV12-4 to TRBJ2-5, with D tentatively TRBD2 (6 bases). V was clipped by 3 bases and J by 4 bases, with 18 bases between them. The CDR3 loop spans 16 amino acids. CDR3 DNA: TGTGCCAGCAGTTTCACGGGACTTCCATCGCGAGAGACCCAGTACTTC. This codes for CASSFTGLPSRETQYF.